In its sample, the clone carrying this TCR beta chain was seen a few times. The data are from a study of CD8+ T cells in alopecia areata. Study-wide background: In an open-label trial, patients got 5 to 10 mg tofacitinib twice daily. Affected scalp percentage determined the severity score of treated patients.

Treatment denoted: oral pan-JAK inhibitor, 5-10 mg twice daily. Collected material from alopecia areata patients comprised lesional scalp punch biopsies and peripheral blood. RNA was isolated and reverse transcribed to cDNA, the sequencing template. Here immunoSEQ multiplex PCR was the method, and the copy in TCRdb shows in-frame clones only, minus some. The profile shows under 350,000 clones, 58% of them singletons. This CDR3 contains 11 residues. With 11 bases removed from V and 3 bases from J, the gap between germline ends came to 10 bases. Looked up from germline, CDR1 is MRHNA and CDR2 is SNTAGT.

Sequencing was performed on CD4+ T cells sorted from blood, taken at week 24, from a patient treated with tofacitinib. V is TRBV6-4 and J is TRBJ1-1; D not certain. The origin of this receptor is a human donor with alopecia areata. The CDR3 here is CARRPHTEAFF. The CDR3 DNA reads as TGTGCCCGCCGACCGCACACTGAAGCTTTCTTT.